Given below is one TCR beta chain in context. Its target is not known. The CDR3 contains 16 residues. V dropped 1 base and J dropped 5; count of bases not matched to a gene: 9. Germline CDR1 is SGHAT and CDR2 is FQNNGV. This entry is derived from a study of spatial heterogeneity in lung cancer. Whole-study results and caveats: Blood showed ubiquitous tumor TCRs more often at resection than at routine follow-up.

Individual TCR cDNA molecules each bore their own unique molecular identifier. A single record per CDR3 protein comes from TCRdb applying MiXCR to the 5' RACE reads. This sample has around 45,000 distinct CDR3 sequences, with approximately 12% found just once. Time point described: sample taken at primary tumor resection. Material for sequencing was whole RNA from tumor, nontumor lung or frozen PBMC, left unsorted. Donation came from around 77 patients with untreated early-stage non-small cell lung cancer. The sequences come from PBMCs, collected at surgery. V usage is TRBV11-2 and J usage is TRBJ2-5; 8 nucleotides line up with TRBD2. The sequence was collected from a female donor with early-stage non-small cell lung cancer. This chain's CDR3 is CASSLVGGGNGETQYF. In DNA form, the CDR3 reads TGTGCCAGCAGCTTAGTCGGCGGGGGGAATGGCGAGACCCAGTACTTC. Drawing the rest from reference TRBV11-2 and TRBJ2-5, the complete variable domain is EAGVAQSPRYKIIEKRQSVAFWCNPISGHATLYWYQQILGQGPKLLIQFQNNGVVDDSQLPKDRFSAERLKGVDSTLKIQPAKLEDSAVYLCASSLVGGGNGETQYFGPGTRLLVL.